The 3 T cell receptor beta chains below all came from one sample that was sequenced in a study of T cells in tumors after PD-1 blockade. Sequencing was performed with immunoSEQ multiplex PCR; in TCRdb, only in-frame clones are kept and a portion is missing. The sample shows roughly 9,800 clones, about 67% of them seen only once. The sequenced sample was tumor tissue, obtained after anti-PD-1 treatment. The source is a human donor with basal cell carcinoma.

The chain links TRBV27 to TRBJ2-1, with 10 bases aligning to TRBD2. The CDR3 is 15 residues long. From germline, CDR1 is MNHEY and CDR2 SMNVEV (reference sequence). J was trimmed by 4 bases and V by 6 bases; bases with no gene match: 6. The CDR3 DNA sequence: TGTGCCAGCAGCCTGACTAGCGGGCAATACAATGAGCAGTTCTTC. Protein: CASSLTSGQYNEQFF.

This chain links TRBV29-1 with TRBJ2-4; D ambiguous. Trimming pared 8 bases from V and 4 bases from J, leaving 18 bases between. Germline V lookup: CDR1 SQVTM, CDR2 ANQGSEA. The CDR3 extends over 14 amino acids. The CDR3 DNA follows: TGCAGCTCCACGAGTGGGCAGTCAAAAAACATTCAGTACTTC. Translation gives CSSTSGQSKNIQYF.

The sample holds one count of this clone. The chain employs TRBV7-8 and TRBJ2-3, with 8 bases matching TRBD2. CDR1 and CDR2 (germline): SGHVS, FQNEAQ. The ends lost 5 bases at V and 1 base at J; junction bases unmatched: 14. CDR3 length: 18 residues. CDR3 sequence: CASSPKGRGGRGTDTQYF. Here the CDR3 DNA reads TGTGCCAGCAGCCCAAAAGGCCGGGGGGGAAGAGGCACAGATACGCAGTATTTT.